A selection of T cell receptor beta chains follows, all from one sample in a study of Ad26.COV2.S vaccination and SARS-CoV-2 variants. Only in-frame clones appear in the TCRdb table, and some are missing; sequencing was by immunoSEQ multiplex PCR. The data hold roughly 320,000 clones, with around 87% observed a single time. The sample consisted of peripheral blood, taken in a trial of Ad26.COV2.S vaccine versus placebo. The origin of the receptors is a person aged 18-65 years who received the Ad26.COV2.S COVID-19 vaccine or a placebo. Each CDR3 is given with its conserved first and last residue. Each record gives: V gene, D gene, clone size, J gene, CDR3 protein, CDR3 DNA. A D gene is named only where the DNA matches it firmly. Where a row states a size, it is once, few, many or the class of an expanded clone; other rows omit it.

v_gene: TRBV15; d_gene: .; abundance: .; j_gene: TRBJ1-1; CDR3aa: CATSRGSVNTEAFF; CDR3nt: TGTGCCACCAGCAGAGGGTCAGTGAACACTGAAGCTTTCTTT
v_gene: TRBV6-5; d_gene: .; abundance: .; j_gene: TRBJ1-2; CDR3aa: CASSYSTGNYGYTF; CDR3nt: TGTGCCAGCAGTTACTCGACGGGGAACTATGGCTACACCTTC
v_gene: TRBV5-1; d_gene: TRBD1; abundance: .; j_gene: TRBJ1-4; CDR3aa: CASSPGQGGNEKLFF; CDR3nt: TGCGCCAGCAGCCCGGGACAGGGAGGTAATGAAAAACTGTTTTTT
v_gene: TRBV7-9; d_gene: .; abundance: .; j_gene: TRBJ2-7; CDR3aa: CASSFEGSDQYF; CDR3nt: TGTGCCAGCAGCTTCGAGGGATCGGATCAGTACTTC
v_gene: TRBV4-1; d_gene: .; abundance: .; j_gene: TRBJ1-1; CDR3aa: CASSQEYRVTEAFF; CDR3nt: TGCGCCAGCAGCCAAGAATACAGGGTCACTGAAGCTTTCTTT
v_gene: TRBV3-1/TRBV3-2; d_gene: .; abundance: .; j_gene: TRBJ1-2; CDR3aa: CASSQPGSIYGYTF; CDR3nt: TGTGCCAGCAGCCAGCCGGGCTCTATCTATGGCTACACCTTC
v_gene: TRBV2; d_gene: TRBD2; abundance: .; j_gene: TRBJ2-3; CDR3aa: CASSETGWSSGGTDTQYF; CDR3nt: TGTGCCAGCAGTGAAACAGGATGGTCGAGCGGGGGCACAGATACGCAGTATTTT
v_gene: TRBV7-7; d_gene: .; abundance: .; j_gene: TRBJ2-3; CDR3aa: CASSLDLGDAQYF; CDR3nt: TGTGCTAGCAGCTTAGATCTCGGCGACGCGCAGTATTTT
v_gene: TRBV7-2; d_gene: .; abundance: .; j_gene: TRBJ2-7; CDR3aa: CASSPPRAVTYEQYF; CDR3nt: TGTGCCAGCAGCCCCCCCCGGGCGGTTACCTACGAGCAGTACTTC
v_gene: TRBV5-4; d_gene: .; abundance: .; j_gene: TRBJ1-1; CDR3aa: CASSLDRNMNTEAFF; CDR3nt: TGTGCCAGCAGCTTGGACAGGAATATGAACACTGAAGCTTTCTTT
v_gene: TRBV25-1; d_gene: .; abundance: .; j_gene: TRBJ2-1; CDR3aa: CASTVGSTTPNEQFF; CDR3nt: TGTGCCAGCACCGTAGGCAGTACCACGCCCAATGAGCAGTTCTTC
v_gene: TRBV6-5; d_gene: .; abundance: .; j_gene: TRBJ2-7; CDR3aa: CASIEDRPYYEQYF; CDR3nt: TGTGCCAGCATCGAAGATAGACCCTACTACGAGCAGTACTTC
v_gene: TRBV27; d_gene: .; abundance: .; j_gene: TRBJ1-5; CDR3aa: CASRTTGYSNQPQHF; CDR3nt: TGTGCCAGCAGAACTACAGGGTATAGCAATCAGCCCCAGCATTTT
v_gene: TRBV2; d_gene: TRBD1; abundance: .; j_gene: TRBJ1-5; CDR3aa: CASSDRGLSQPQHF; CDR3nt: TGTGCCAGCAGTGATAGGGGGCTCAGTCAGCCCCAGCATTTT
v_gene: TRBV7-3; d_gene: .; abundance: few; j_gene: TRBJ1-5; CDR3aa: CASSSDRNQPQHF; CDR3nt: TGTGCCAGCAGCTCCGACAGAAATCAGCCCCAGCATTTT
v_gene: TRBV28; d_gene: .; abundance: once; j_gene: TRBJ1-6; CDR3aa: CASSPPPTGTHLSSYNSPLHF; CDR3nt: TGTGCCAGCAGTCCGCCTCCGACAGGAACCCACTTGAGCTCCTATAATTCACCCCTCCACTTT
v_gene: TRBV2; d_gene: .; abundance: .; j_gene: TRBJ2-2; CDR3aa: CASSEGGVGELFF; CDR3nt: TGTGCCAGCAGTGAAGGCGGTGTGGGGGAGCTGTTTTTT
v_gene: TRBV19; d_gene: TRBD1; abundance: .; j_gene: TRBJ2-7; CDR3aa: CASSIRGQGYEQYF; CDR3nt: TGTGCCAGTAGTATCCGGGGACAGGGGTACGAGCAGTACTTC
v_gene: TRBV18; d_gene: .; abundance: .; j_gene: TRBJ2-7; CDR3aa: CASSPVQGISYEQYF; CDR3nt: TGTGCCAGCTCACCCGTTCAAGGAATCTCCTACGAGCAGTACTTC
v_gene: TRBV3-1/TRBV3-2; d_gene: .; abundance: .; j_gene: TRBJ1-6; CDR3aa: CASSSLSRGENSPLHF; CDR3nt: TGTGCCAGCAGCTCCTTATCGAGGGGCGAAAATTCACCCCTCCACTTT
v_gene: TRBV6-1; d_gene: .; abundance: .; j_gene: TRBJ1-3; CDR3aa: CASSEGGFDPSAIYF; CDR3nt: TGTGCCAGCAGTGAAGGGGGGTTCGACCCCTCAGCCATATATTTT
v_gene: TRBV5-1; d_gene: .; abundance: .; j_gene: TRBJ2-2; CDR3aa: CASSLGTPGTGELFF; CDR3nt: TGCGCCAGCAGCTTGGGGACCCCGGGCACCGGGGAGCTGTTTTTT
v_gene: TRBV19; d_gene: TRBD1; abundance: few; j_gene: TRBJ1-1; CDR3aa: CASSNGRITGVSTEAFF; CDR3nt: TGTGCCAGTAGTAACGGAAGAATTACAGGGGTATCCACTGAAGCTTTCTTT
v_gene: TRBV15; d_gene: TRBD1; abundance: .; j_gene: TRBJ1-2; CDR3aa: CATSRGTGAYGYTF; CDR3nt: TGTGCCACCAGCAGAGGGACAGGTGCCTATGGCTACACCTTC
v_gene: TRBV7-3; d_gene: .; abundance: .; j_gene: TRBJ2-1; CDR3aa: CASSSLHSDEQFF; CDR3nt: TGTGCCAGCAGCTCCCTACATTCGGATGAGCAGTTCTTC
v_gene: TRBV4-1; d_gene: .; abundance: .; j_gene: TRBJ2-7; CDR3aa: CASSQKDPDYEQYF; CDR3nt: TGCGCCAGCAGCCAAAAAGATCCTGACTACGAGCAGTACTTC
v_gene: TRBV15; d_gene: .; abundance: once; j_gene: TRBJ1-3; CDR3aa: CATSRDVGPGNTIYF; CDR3nt: TGTGCCACCAGCAGAGATGTAGGGCCTGGAAACACCATATATTTT
v_gene: TRBV27; d_gene: .; abundance: once; j_gene: TRBJ2-7; CDR3aa: CASSLMDTLPEQYF; CDR3nt: TGTGCCAGCAGTTTAATGGACACTCTGCCCGAGCAGTACTTC
v_gene: TRBV14; d_gene: TRBD2; abundance: .; j_gene: TRBJ2-7; CDR3aa: CASSHSGGQNYEQYF; CDR3nt: TGTGCCAGCAGCCATAGCGGGGGCCAGAACTACGAGCAGTACTTC
v_gene: TRBV19; d_gene: TRBD1; abundance: .; j_gene: TRBJ2-7; CDR3aa: CASSRTGTGVSPEQYF; CDR3nt: TGTGCCAGTAGTCGGACCGGGACAGGAGTGTCCCCCGAGCAGTACTTC
v_gene: TRBV7-9; d_gene: TRBD1; abundance: .; j_gene: TRBJ2-5; CDR3aa: CASSKGGLGETQYF; CDR3nt: TGTGCCAGCAGCAAAGGGGGCTTGGGAGAGACCCAGTACTTC
v_gene: TRBV29-1; d_gene: TRBD1; abundance: .; j_gene: TRBJ2-1; CDR3aa: CSVEGQGHNEQFF; CDR3nt: TGCAGCGTTGAGGGACAGGGACACAATGAGCAGTTCTTC
v_gene: TRBV11-2; d_gene: TRBD2; abundance: .; j_gene: TRBJ2-7; CDR3aa: CASSSPPTSGGPYEQYF; CDR3nt: TGTGCCAGCAGCTCACCCCCGACTAGCGGGGGTCCCTACGAGCAGTACTTC
v_gene: TRBV12-5; d_gene: TRBD2; abundance: .; j_gene: TRBJ2-5; CDR3aa: CASGLEASGTGTQYF; CDR3nt: TGTGCTAGTGGTTTGGAAGCTAGCGGCACGGGGACCCAGTACTTC
v_gene: TRBV19; d_gene: .; abundance: .; j_gene: TRBJ1-6; CDR3aa: CASSSRTDRYNSPLHF; CDR3nt: TGTGCCAGTAGTAGTCGGACGGACAGATATAATTCACCCCTCCACTTT
v_gene: TRBV7-9; d_gene: .; abundance: .; j_gene: TRBJ1-5; CDR3aa: CASSSGRGVSNQPQHF; CDR3nt: TGTGCCAGCAGCTCTGGACGGGGGGTGAGCAATCAGCCCCAGCATTTT
v_gene: TRBV13; d_gene: .; abundance: .; j_gene: TRBJ2-5; CDR3aa: CASSLVKAGETQYF; CDR3nt: TGTGCCAGCAGCTTAGTCAAGGCGGGAGAGACCCAGTACTTC
v_gene: TRBV5-1; d_gene: .; abundance: .; j_gene: TRBJ1-4; CDR3aa: CASSLVSGALLINNEKLFF; CDR3nt: TGCGCCAGCAGCTTGGTGTCAGGGGCCCTCCTTATAAATAATGAAAAACTGTTTTTT
v_gene: TRBV12-3/TRBV12-4; d_gene: TRBD1; abundance: .; j_gene: TRBJ1-5; CDR3aa: CASIQDRVDPHF; CDR3nt: TGTGCCAGCATCCAAGACAGGGTCGACCCGCATTTT
v_gene: TRBV7-9; d_gene: TRBD2; abundance: once; j_gene: TRBJ2-5; CDR3aa: CASSSLGSGPLGETQYF; CDR3nt: TGTGCCAGCAGCTCCCTAGGTAGCGGGCCCCTGGGAGAGACCCAGTACTTC
v_gene: TRBV4-2; d_gene: TRBD1; abundance: .; j_gene: TRBJ1-2; CDR3aa: CASSQVGGTDTYGYTF; CDR3nt: TGTGCCAGCAGCCAAGTAGGGGGGACAGACACCTATGGCTACACCTTC
v_gene: TRBV10-3; d_gene: .; abundance: .; j_gene: TRBJ2-3; CDR3aa: CAIRSYGGGSTDTQYF; CDR3nt: TGTGCCATCAGGTCCTATGGCGGGGGCAGCACAGATACGCAGTATTTT
v_gene: TRBV2; d_gene: .; abundance: .; j_gene: TRBJ1-4; CDR3aa: CASSWTATTNEKLFF; CDR3nt: TGTGCCAGCAGTTGGACAGCCACAACTAATGAAAAACTGTTTTTT
v_gene: TRBV29-1; d_gene: .; abundance: .; j_gene: TRBJ1-4; CDR3aa: CSVEDKGVGGEKLFF; CDR3nt: TGCAGCGTTGAGGATAAAGGGGTTGGTGGAGAAAAACTGTTTTTT
v_gene: TRBV19; d_gene: TRBD1; abundance: .; j_gene: TRBJ1-2; CDR3aa: CASIPSDRAYGYTF; CDR3nt: TGTGCCAGTATCCCTTCGGACAGGGCTTATGGCTACACCTTC
v_gene: TRBV3-1/TRBV3-2; d_gene: .; abundance: .; j_gene: TRBJ1-3; CDR3aa: CASSRSTDSLSGNTIYF; CDR3nt: TGTGCCAGCAGCCGCTCTACAGACAGTCTCTCTGGAAACACCATATATTTT
v_gene: TRBV5-6; d_gene: .; abundance: .; j_gene: TRBJ2-2; CDR3aa: CASSFPGTNTGELFF; CDR3nt: TGTGCCAGCAGCTTCCCGGGGACGAACACCGGGGAGCTGTTTTTT
v_gene: TRBV9; d_gene: TRBD1; abundance: .; j_gene: TRBJ2-7; CDR3aa: CASSVEADRREQYF; CDR3nt: TGTGCCAGCAGCGTCGAAGCGGACAGGAGGGAGCAGTACTTC
v_gene: TRBV4-3; d_gene: .; abundance: .; j_gene: TRBJ2-3; CDR3aa: CASSFGYRNPSTDTQYF; CDR3nt: TGCGCCAGCAGCTTCGGGTACAGGAACCCTAGCACAGATACGCAGTATTTT
v_gene: TRBV6-4; d_gene: .; abundance: .; j_gene: TRBJ1-2; CDR3aa: CATPRDYTF; CDR3nt: TGTGCCACCCCTCGGGACTACACCTTC
v_gene: TRBV4-3; d_gene: .; abundance: .; j_gene: TRBJ1-1; CDR3aa: CASSNPRGTITEAFF; CDR3nt: TGCGCCAGCAGCAATCCCAGGGGTACTATCACTGAAGCTTTCTTT
v_gene: TRBV6-6; d_gene: .; abundance: .; j_gene: TRBJ2-7; CDR3aa: CASSYGFSRESYEQYF; CDR3nt: TGTGCCAGCAGTTATGGATTCAGCCGGGAATCCTACGAGCAGTACTTC